Shown below are 13 T cell receptor beta chains from a single sample sequenced in a study of T cell changes during pregnancy in multiple sclerosis (dated by TCRdb to 2018 to 2020). The method behind the library was the immunoSEQ multiplex PCR assay. The immuneACCESS repertoire file appears here via TCRdb, limited to in-frame rearrangements. These files lack a portion of the clones; in checked studies, under half of the deficit traces to unresolved V genes, and the cause of the others is not known. This sample holds roughly 93,000 clones; roughly 92% were observed only once. In total, the top ten clones hold approximately 1.9% of the sample. The material sequenced was peripheral blood, taken after pregnancy. The receptor source for this set is a female donor with multiple sclerosis, enrolled in a pregnancy study.

This clone was found a few times. The identical CDR3 is also encoded by other nucleotide sequences in the sample. The rearrangement uses TRBV30 and TRBJ1-1; D remains unclear. CDR1 and CDR2 from the germline V gene are GTSNPN and SVGIG (reference sequence). The CDR3 sequence is 11 residues long. V gave up 0 bases and J gave up 7 bases, with 6 bases separating them. CDR3 DNA: TGTGCCTGGAGTGTTAGGAGTGAAGCTTTCTTT. Its translation is CAWSVRSEAFF.

The V and J genes are TRBV30 and TRBJ2-6, with a weak D call TRBD2 (7 bases). The CDR3 extends over 16 amino acids. Germline lookup yields CDR1 GTSNPN and CDR2 SVGIG (reference sequence). V was clipped by 8 bases and J by 2 bases, with 19 bases between them. The CDR3 loop reads CAGSDGGRTGANVLTF. The CDR3 nucleotides read TGTGCCGGTTCGGACGGGGGGCGCACTGGGGCCAACGTCCTGACTTTC.

V and J are TRBV6-1 and TRBJ1-5; a possible D gene is TRBD1 (6 bases). The length of the CDR3 is 18 residues. Germline loops: CDR1 MNHNS, CDR2 SASEGT. Trimming removed 2 bases at V and 5 bases at J, with 22 bases between. The CDR3 bases are TGTGCCAGCAGTGAACGCAGGGGCTCTGTCTTGAGTGATCAGCCCCAGCATTTT. Translated, it gives CASSERRGSVLSDQPQHF.

The gene calls are TRBV4-3 and TRBJ1-6; 10 bases align to TRBD1. Germline CDR1 is LGHNA and CDR2 is YSLEER. The CDR3 is 18 amino acids. The junction had 16 bases not matched to a gene; V was cut back by 4 bases and J by 10 bases. CDR3 protein: CASSLSPGTGDVGSPLHF. The CDR3 bases are TGCGCCAGCAGCCTTAGCCCCGGGACAGGGGACGTAGGGTCACCCCTCCACTTT.

The rearrangement uses TRBV5-4 and TRBJ1-4; D remains ambiguous. V dropped 4 bases and J dropped 3 bases, with 19 bases sitting between them. This CDR3 is 17 amino acids long. The germline V gene has CDR1 SGHNT and CDR2 YYREEE (reference sequence). CDR3 coding DNA: TGTGCCAGCAGCAGACGAAACACCCGGGATTCTAATGAAAAACTGTTTTTT. Protein sequence: CASSRRNTRDSNEKLFF. Full variable domain (outside the CDR3, taken from reference TRBV5-4 and TRBJ1-4): ETGVTQSPTHLIKTRGQQVTLRCSSQSGHNTVSWYQQALGQGPQFIFQYYREEENGRGNFPPRFSGLQFPNYSSELNVNALELDDSALYLCASSRRNTRDSNEKLFFGSGTQLSVL.

The chain uses TRBV7-9 and TRBJ1-6; no definite D call. The V end lost 5 bases, the J end lost 0 bases, and 14 bases lay between the germline ends. The CDR3 consists of 17 residues. CDR1 and CDR2 from the germline V gene are SEHNR and FQNEAQ (reference sequence). The CDR3 DNA reads as TGTGCCAGCAGCGACATATTGCCGGACTCCTATAATTCACCCCTCCACTTT. This gives the protein CASSDILPDSYNSPLHF.

The chain employs TRBV4-3 and TRBJ2-5; 8 nucleotides align to TRBD2. Trimming cost V 1 base and J 4 bases; bases outside gene matches: 2. Germline V gene sequence: CDR1 LGHNA, CDR2 YSLEER. The CDR3 has 14 residues. CDR3 sequence reads: CASSQVLAGETQYF. The CDR3 coding sequence is TGCGCCAGCAGCCAAGTTCTAGCGGGAGAGACCCAGTACTTC.

This rearrangement joins TRBV14 to TRBJ1-1; D possibly corresponds to TRBD1 (6 bases). This CDR3 comprises 15 residues. Germline CDR1 reads SGHDN; CDR2 reads FVKESK. V lost 3 bases and J 3 bases, leaving 14 bases between the germline ends. CDR3 region: CASSHDRRPDTEAFF. The CDR3 coding sequence is TGTGCCAGCAGCCACGACAGGCGTCCGGACACTGAAGCTTTCTTT.

This chain joins TRBV28 and TRBJ1-2; 9 positions agree with TRBD1. Germline CDR1 is MDHEN and CDR2 is SYDVKM. The CDR3 is 17 residues long. The J segment lost 4 bases and the V segment lost 1 base, leaving 10 bases of the junction unmatched. The CDR3 sequence: CASSLSVGTGSFYGYTF. The CDR3 DNA sequence: TGTGCCAGCAGTTTATCCGTCGGGACAGGGTCTTTCTATGGCTACACCTTC.

The rearrangement joins TRBV11-2 to TRBJ2-7, with 12 bases matching TRBD2. V gave up 6 bases and J gave up 4 bases; unmatched junction bases: 10. This CDR3 has 16 amino acids. Germline CDR1 and CDR2: SGHAT and FQNNGV. The CDR3 sequence: CASSQAWTSGIYEQYF. DNA for the CDR3: TGTGCCAGCAGTCAGGCCTGGACTAGCGGGATTTACGAGCAGTACTTC.

CDR3 residues: CASTYRGIILSPLHF. The DNA of the CDR3 is TGTGCCAGCACCTACCGGGGTATTATACTTTCACCCCTCCACTTT. This rearrangement joins TRBV28 to TRBJ1-6; D unclear. Trimming left V 7 bases short and J 9 bases short, with 19 bases between. Germline CDR1 MDHEN, CDR2 SYDVKM. There are 15 residues in the CDR3. Together with reference TRBV28 and TRBJ1-6, the CDR3 gives the full variable domain: DVKVTQSSRYLVKRTGEKVFLECVQDMDHENMFWYRQDPGLGLRLIYFSYDVKMKEKGDIPEGYSVSREKKERFSLILESASTNQTSMYLCASTYRGIILSPLHFGNGTRLTVT.

The chain carries TRBV7-6 and TRBJ2-5, with D possibly being TRBD2 (5 bases). CDR1 is SGHVS, CDR2 FNYEAQ, per germline. The CDR3 runs to 14 residues. Trimming took 1 base from V and 5 from J, leaving 11 bases between them. This CDR3 reads CASSLEAREETQYF. CDR3 DNA sequence: TGTGCCAGCAGCTTAGAGGCGAGGGAGGAGACCCAGTACTTC.

The V call is TRBV28, the J call TRBJ1-1; a weak D match, TRBD1 (6 bases). This CDR3 comprises 14 residues. The germline gives CDR1 MDHEN, CDR2 SYDVKM. Trimming pared 9 bases from V and 1 base from J, leaving 15 bases between. Here the CDR3 reads CASRGQGTNTEAFF. CDR3 in DNA: TGTGCCAGTCGAGGGCAGGGGACGAACACTGAAGCTTTCTTT.